This entry lists 9 T cell receptor beta chains sequenced from one sample in a study of T cells expressing NK-cell markers. Reprocessing the 5' RACE reads, TCRdb reports a single entry for every CDR3 protein and omits DNA. Its listing shows 400,000 to 500,000 distinct CDR3 sequences. The sample consisted of blood T cells: a sorted CD56 or NKG2C T cell subset, CD4+ or CD8+ T cells, or bulk PBMC T cells (not recorded which). These receptors were obtained from a woman aged 18 to 75 in good health.

The chain's CDR3 is CASSGRLAGGPGETQYF. This chain uses TRBV5-6 with TRBJ2-5; TCRdb designates TRBD2, a call that cannot be tested without DNA. The CDR3 has 17 residues. Germline loops: CDR1 SGHDT, CDR2 YYEEEE.

V and J are TRBV20-1 and TRBJ2-7. Germline V CDR1 and CDR2: DFQATT, SNEGSKA (reference sequence). The CDR3 covers 13 residues. CDR3 residues: CSASGDISSEQYF.

The chain couples TRBV20-1 to TRBJ1-2; without DNA, the TCRdb call of TRBD1 cannot be checked. The CDR3 covers 16 residues. Germline lookup yields CDR1 DFQATT and CDR2 SNEGSKA (reference sequence). CDR3 protein: CSARTGLGSERGGYTF.

This chain connects TRBV12-3 or TRBV12-4 to TRBJ1-5; TCRdb's D gene call, TRBD1, goes unchecked for lack of DNA. The CDR3 contains 12 residues. The CDR3 region is CASRSSSLAQHF.

The genes are TRBV29-1 and TRBJ2-2. The CDR3 runs 14 residues. Germline V gene sequence: CDR1 SQVTM, CDR2 ANQGSEA. The CDR3 reads CSVGGRANTGELFF.

The V and J genes are TRBV7-9 and TRBJ1-1; TCRdb outputs TRBD1, but without DNA this stays unchecked. Looked up from germline, CDR1 is SEHNR and CDR2 is FQNEAQ (reference sequence). CDR3 length: 14 residues. The CDR3 here is CASRKGDRSTEAFF.

The J gene is TRBJ2-1, the V gene TRBV19; TCRdb gives TRBD1 as the D gene, but with no DNA this cannot be confirmed. Germline V gives CDR1 LNHDA, CDR2 SQIVND (reference sequence). The CDR3 sequence is 14 residues long. This chain's CDR3 is CASSSGEVLNEQFF.

V is TRBV5-1 and J is TRBJ1-2; absent DNA, TCRdb's TRBD1 call cannot be checked. The CDR3 totals 16 residues. Germline lookup yields CDR1 SGHRS and CDR2 YFSETQ. CDR3 residues: CASSPDRAGNSYGYTF. Full variable domain (rest looked up from reference TRBV5-1 and TRBJ1-2): KAGVTQTPRYLIKTRGQQVTLSCSPISGHRSVSWYQQTPGQGLQFLFEYFSETQRNKGNFPGRFSGRQFSNSRSEMNVSTLELGDSALYLCASSPDRAGNSYGYTFGSGTRLTVV.

The chain uses TRBV29-1 and TRBJ2-1. This CDR3 spans 14 amino acids. Germline V gene data show CDR1 as SQVTM and CDR2 as ANQGSEA. The CDR3 here is CSVEDRGSYNEQFF.